What follows are 2 T cell receptor beta chains derived from one specimen sequenced in a study of vaccination effects on CD4 cells after COVID-19 (dated by TCRdb to 2022 to 2024). Libraries were made using the immunoSEQ multiplex PCR assay. In its TCRdb copy, this immuneACCESS table keeps in-frame sequences only and misses some clones. Where compared with another copy, unresolved V genes explain less than half of these, and the others have no known cause. Counted in this sample were approximately 40,000 clones; about two thirds of them appeared once. The ten biggest clones cover about 35% of the sample. In the ViraFEST assay, PBMC were stimulated with viral peptide pools, and antigen-specific CD4+ T cell clonotypes were then identified by expansion using TCR sequencing. After around 11 days of culture, CD4+ T cells were isolated with the EasySep CD4+ T cell isolation kit. PCR-confirmed SARS-CoV-2 infection had occurred in convalescent patients between March and December 2020, before the Alpha, Beta and Delta variants emerged in the United States.

The antigens these receptors bind are not known. Sequencing used CD4+ T cells from PBMCs cultured with a peptide pool, obtained before COVID-19 vaccination. Every receptor here comes from a human donor who had a prior SARS-CoV-2 infection.

The genes are TRBV7-3 and TRBJ2-1, with 10 positions matching TRBD2. The CDR3 is made up of 15 amino acids. Germline CDR1 and CDR2: SGHTA and FQGTGA. V was clipped by 4 bases and J by 4 bases; unmatched bases: 4. For the CDR3, the DNA is TGTGCCAGCAGCTCCCAACTAGCGGGGTACAATGAGCAGTTCTTC. This encodes CASSSQLAGYNEQFF.

The rearrangement uses TRBV7-8 and TRBJ2-7, with 8 bases matching TRBD1. Germline values: CDR1 SGHVS, CDR2 FQNEAQ. The length of the CDR3 is 15 residues. The V segment lost 2 bases and the J segment 3 bases; nucleotides outside the gene matches: 6. CDR3: CASSLRTGWNYEQYF. The CDR3 nucleotides are TGTGCCAGCAGCTTAAGGACAGGGTGGAACTACGAGCAGTACTTC.